This TCR beta chain was found in a study of T-cell reconstitution after alpha-beta-depleted transplantation in children. The study, taken as a whole, reports: From surviving recipient T cells and thymic progenitors came the high day-60 TCRbeta diversity observed in some patients. Reportedly, roughly two months post-transplant, alpha-beta T cells arose from several hundred expanded graft clones. Newly made T cells mostly supplied T-cell counts and diversity one year after transplant.

Preparation of the TCRbeta library was carried out with unique molecular identifiers. From the PCR reads, TCRdb called clonotypes with MiXCR, one entry per CDR3 protein. Of 450,000 to 700,000 distinct CDR3 sequences listed, roughly 30% are singletons. The CDR3 sequence is 14 residues long. J gave up 5 bases and V 4 bases, and 5 bases lay outside the gene matches. This clonotype was detected only a few times. The antigen is undetermined. The specimen was PBMCs, collected before TCRalphabeta/CD19-depleted stem cell transplant. The sequence derives from a boy in the first two years of life with Wiskott-Aldrich syndrome, due to receive a stem cell transplant. The chain is built from TRBV12-3 or TRBV12-4 and TRBJ1-5; 7 bases map to TRBD1. The CDR3 DNA follows: TGTGCCAGCAGTTATCGACAGGGCGATCAGCCCCAGCATTTT. It is translated as CASSYRQGDQPQHF.